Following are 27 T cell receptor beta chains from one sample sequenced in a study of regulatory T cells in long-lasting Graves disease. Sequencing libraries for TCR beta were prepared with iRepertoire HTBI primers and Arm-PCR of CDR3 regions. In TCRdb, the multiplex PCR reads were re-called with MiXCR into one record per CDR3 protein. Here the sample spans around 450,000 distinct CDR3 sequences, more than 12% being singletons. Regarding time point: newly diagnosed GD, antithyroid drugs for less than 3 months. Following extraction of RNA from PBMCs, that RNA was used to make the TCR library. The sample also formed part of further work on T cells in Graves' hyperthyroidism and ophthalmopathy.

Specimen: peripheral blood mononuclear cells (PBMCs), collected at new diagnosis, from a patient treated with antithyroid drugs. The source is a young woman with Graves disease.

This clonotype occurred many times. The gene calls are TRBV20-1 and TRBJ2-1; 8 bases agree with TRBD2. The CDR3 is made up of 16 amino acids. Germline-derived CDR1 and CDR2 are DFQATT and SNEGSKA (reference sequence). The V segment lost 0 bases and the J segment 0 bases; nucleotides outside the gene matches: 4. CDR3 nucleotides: TGCAGTGCTAGAGATATAGCGGGGAACTCCTACAATGAGCAGTTCTTC. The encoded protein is CSARDIAGNSYNEQFF.

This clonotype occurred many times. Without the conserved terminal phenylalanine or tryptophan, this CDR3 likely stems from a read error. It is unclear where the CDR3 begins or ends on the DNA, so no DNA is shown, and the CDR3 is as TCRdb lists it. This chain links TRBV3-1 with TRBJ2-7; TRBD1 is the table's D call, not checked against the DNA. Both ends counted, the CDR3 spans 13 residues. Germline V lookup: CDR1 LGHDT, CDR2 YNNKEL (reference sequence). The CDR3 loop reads CASSQVLGTGMFL.

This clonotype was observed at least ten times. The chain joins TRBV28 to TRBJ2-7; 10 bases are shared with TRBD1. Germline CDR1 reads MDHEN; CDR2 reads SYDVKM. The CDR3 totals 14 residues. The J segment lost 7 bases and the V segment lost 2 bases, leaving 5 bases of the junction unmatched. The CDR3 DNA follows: TGTGCCAGCAGTTTAGGGACAGGGGTCTGGGAGCAGTACTTC. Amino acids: CASSLGTGVWEQYF.

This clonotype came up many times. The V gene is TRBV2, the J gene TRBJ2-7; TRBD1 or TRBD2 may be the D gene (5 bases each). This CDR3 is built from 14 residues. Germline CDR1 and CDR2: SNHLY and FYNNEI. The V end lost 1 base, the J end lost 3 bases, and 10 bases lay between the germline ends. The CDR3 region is CASSEGGRDYEQYF. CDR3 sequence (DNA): TGTGCCAGCAGTGAAGGGGGCCGGGACTACGAGCAGTACTTC.

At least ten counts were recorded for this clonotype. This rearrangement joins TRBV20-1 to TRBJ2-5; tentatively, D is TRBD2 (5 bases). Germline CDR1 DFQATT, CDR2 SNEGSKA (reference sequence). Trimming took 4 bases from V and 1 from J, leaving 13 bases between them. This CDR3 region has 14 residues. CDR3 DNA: TGCAGTGCTACCCGAGGGATCCTCCAAGAGACCCAGTACTTC. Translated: CSATRGILQETQYF.

The CDR3 here is CASSFGAAEQYF. The DNA for the CDR3 is TGTGCCAGCAGCTTCGGGGCTGCCGAGCAGTACTTC. The gene calls are TRBV5-5 and TRBJ2-7; D possibly uses TRBD1 or TRBD2 (5 bases each). V gave up 2 bases and J gave up 6 bases, with 9 bases separating them. The CDR3 consists of 12 residues. CDR1 is SGHKS, CDR2 YYEKEE, per germline (reference sequence). Filled out from reference TRBV5-5 and TRBJ2-7, the complete variable domain reads DAGVTQSPTHLIKTRGQQVTLRCSPISGHKSVSWYQQVLGQGPQFIFQYYEKEERGRGNFPDRFSARQFPNYSSELNVNALLLGDSALYLCASSFGAAEQYFGPGTRLTVT.

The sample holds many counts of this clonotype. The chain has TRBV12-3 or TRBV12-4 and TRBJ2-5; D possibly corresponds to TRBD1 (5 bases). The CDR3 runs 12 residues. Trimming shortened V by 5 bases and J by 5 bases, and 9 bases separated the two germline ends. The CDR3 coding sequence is TGTGCCAGCAGTATCCCAGGGGAGACCCAGTACTTC. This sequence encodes CASSIPGETQYF.

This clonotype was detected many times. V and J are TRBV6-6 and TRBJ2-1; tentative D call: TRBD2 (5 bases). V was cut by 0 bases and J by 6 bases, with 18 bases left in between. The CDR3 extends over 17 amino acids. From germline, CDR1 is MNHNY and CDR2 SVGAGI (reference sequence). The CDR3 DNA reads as TGTGCCAGCAGTTACTCGAGGGCGGGCGCCTCTAGCAATGAGCAGTTCTTC. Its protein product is CASSYSRAGASSNEQFF.

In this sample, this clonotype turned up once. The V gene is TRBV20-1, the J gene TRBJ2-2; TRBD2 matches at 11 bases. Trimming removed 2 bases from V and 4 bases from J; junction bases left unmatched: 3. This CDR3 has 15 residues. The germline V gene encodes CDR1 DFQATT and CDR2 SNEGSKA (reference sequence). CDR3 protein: CSARLAGGRTGELFF. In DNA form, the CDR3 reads TGCAGTGCTAGACTAGCGGGAGGCCGCACCGGGGAGCTGTTTTTT.

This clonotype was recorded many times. For the CDR3, the DNA is TGTGCCAGCAGACAGGGCTCTGGAAACACCATATATTTT. Translated: CASRQGSGNTIYF. The chain is built from TRBV2 and TRBJ1-3; TRBD1 is a possible D gene (6 bases). Trimming shortened V by 6 bases and J by 0 bases, and 6 bases separated the two germline ends. There are 13 residues in the CDR3. CDR1 SNHLY and CDR2 FYNNEI come from the germline V gene.

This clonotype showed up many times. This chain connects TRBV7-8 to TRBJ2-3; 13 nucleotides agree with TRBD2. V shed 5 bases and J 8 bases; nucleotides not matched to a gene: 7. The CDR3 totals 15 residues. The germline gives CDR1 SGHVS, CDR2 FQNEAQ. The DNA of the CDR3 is TGTGCCAGCAGCGGTCCGGGACTAGCGGGATCTACGCAGTATTTT. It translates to CASSGPGLAGSTQYF.

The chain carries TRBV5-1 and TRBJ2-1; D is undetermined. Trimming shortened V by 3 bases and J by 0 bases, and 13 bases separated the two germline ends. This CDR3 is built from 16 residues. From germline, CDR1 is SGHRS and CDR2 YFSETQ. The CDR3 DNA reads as TGCGCCAGCAGCTCCACGCCACTTAGCTCCTACAATGAGCAGTTCTTC. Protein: CASSSTPLSSYNEQFF.

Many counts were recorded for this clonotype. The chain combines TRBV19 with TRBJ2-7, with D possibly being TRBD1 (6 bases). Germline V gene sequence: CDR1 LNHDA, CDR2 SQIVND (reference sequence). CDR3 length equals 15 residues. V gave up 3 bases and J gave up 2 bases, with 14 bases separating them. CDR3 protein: CASSILQGQTYEQYF. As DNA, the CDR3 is TGTGCCAGTAGTATCCTCCAGGGGCAAACCTACGAGCAGTACTTC.

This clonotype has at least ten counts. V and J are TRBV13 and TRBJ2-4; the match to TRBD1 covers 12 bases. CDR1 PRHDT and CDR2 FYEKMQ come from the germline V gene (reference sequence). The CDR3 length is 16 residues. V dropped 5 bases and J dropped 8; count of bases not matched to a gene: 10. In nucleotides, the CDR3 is TGTGCCAGCAGCGGAGGGACAGGGGGCGAGGTGGACATTCAGTACTTC. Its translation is CASSGGTGGEVDIQYF.

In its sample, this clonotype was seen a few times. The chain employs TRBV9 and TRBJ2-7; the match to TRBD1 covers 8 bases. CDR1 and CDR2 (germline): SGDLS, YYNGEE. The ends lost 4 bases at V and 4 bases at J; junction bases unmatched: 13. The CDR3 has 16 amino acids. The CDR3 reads CASSPRAGQGAYEQYF. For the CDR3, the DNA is TGTGCCAGCAGCCCCAGGGCGGGGCAGGGGGCTTACGAGCAGTACTTC.

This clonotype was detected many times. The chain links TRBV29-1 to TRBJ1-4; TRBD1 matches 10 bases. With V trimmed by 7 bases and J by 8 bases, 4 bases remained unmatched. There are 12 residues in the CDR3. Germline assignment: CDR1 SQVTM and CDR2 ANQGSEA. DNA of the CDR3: TGCAGCGGCGGGGACAGGGGAGAAAAACTGTTTTTT. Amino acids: CSGGDRGEKLFF. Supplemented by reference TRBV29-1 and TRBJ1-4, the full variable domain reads SAVISQKPSRDICQRGTSLTIQCQVDSQVTMMFWYRQQPGQSLTLIATANQGSEATYESGFVIDKFPISRPNLTFSTLTVSNMSPEDSSIYLCSGGDRGEKLFFGSGTQLSVL.

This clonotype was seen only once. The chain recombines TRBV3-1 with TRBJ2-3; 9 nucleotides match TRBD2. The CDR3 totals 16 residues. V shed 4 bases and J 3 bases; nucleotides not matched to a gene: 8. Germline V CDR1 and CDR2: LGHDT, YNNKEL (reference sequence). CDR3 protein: CASSRSVAGETDTQYF. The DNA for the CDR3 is TGTGCCAGCAGCCGGAGCGTAGCGGGAGAAACAGATACGCAGTATTTT.

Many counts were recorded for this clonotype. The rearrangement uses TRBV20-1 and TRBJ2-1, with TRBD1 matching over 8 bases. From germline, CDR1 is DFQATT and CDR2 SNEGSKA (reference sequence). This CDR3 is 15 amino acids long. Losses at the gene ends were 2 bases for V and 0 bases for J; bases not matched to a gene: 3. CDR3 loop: CSARPDRGSYNEQFF. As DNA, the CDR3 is TGCAGTGCTAGACCCGACAGGGGCTCCTACAATGAGCAGTTCTTC.

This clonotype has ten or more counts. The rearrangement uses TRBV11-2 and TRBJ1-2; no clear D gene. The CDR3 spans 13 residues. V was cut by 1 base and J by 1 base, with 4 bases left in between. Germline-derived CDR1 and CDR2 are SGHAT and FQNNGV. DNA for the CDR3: TGTGCCAGCAGCTTAGGGGATAACTATGGCTACACCTTC. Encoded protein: CASSLGDNYGYTF.

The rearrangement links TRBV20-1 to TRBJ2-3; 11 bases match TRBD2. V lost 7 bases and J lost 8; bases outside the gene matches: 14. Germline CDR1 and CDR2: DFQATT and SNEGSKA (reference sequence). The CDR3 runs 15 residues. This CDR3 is CSGLAGGPFQATQYF. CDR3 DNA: TGCAGTGGATTAGCGGGAGGGCCTTTCCAAGCTACGCAGTATTTT.

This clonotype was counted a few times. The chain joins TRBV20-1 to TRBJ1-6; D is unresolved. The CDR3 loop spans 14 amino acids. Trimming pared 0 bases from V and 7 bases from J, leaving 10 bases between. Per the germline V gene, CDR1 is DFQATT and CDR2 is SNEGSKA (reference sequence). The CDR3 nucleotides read TGCAGTGCTAGAGATGGGCGGCGGAATTCACCCCTCCACTTT. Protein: CSARDGRRNSPLHF.

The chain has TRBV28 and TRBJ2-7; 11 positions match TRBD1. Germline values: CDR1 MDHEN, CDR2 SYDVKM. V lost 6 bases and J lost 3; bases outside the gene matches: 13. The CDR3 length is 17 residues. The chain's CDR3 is CASSLGGAGTGGYEQYF. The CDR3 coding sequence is TGTGCCAGCAGCCTGGGAGGAGCGGGGACAGGGGGCTACGAGCAGTACTTC.

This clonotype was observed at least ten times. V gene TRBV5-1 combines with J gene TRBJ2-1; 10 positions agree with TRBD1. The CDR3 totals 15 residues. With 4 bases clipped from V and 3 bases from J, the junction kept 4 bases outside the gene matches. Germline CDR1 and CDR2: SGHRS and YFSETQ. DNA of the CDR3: TGCGCCAGCAGCCCCGGGACAGGGGACTACAATGAGCAGTTCTTC. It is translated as CASSPGTGDYNEQFF. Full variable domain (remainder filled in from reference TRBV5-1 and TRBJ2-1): KAGVTQTPRYLIKTRGQQVTLSCSPISGHRSVSWYQQTPGQGLQFLFEYFSETQRNKGNFPGRFSGRQFSNSRSEMNVSTLELGDSALYLCASSPGTGDYNEQFFGPGTRLTVL.

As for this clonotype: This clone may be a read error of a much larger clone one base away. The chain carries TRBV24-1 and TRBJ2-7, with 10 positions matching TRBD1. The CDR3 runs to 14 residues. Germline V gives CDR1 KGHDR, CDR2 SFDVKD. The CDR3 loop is CATGGQGPSCEQYF. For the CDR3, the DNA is TGTGCCACCGGGGGACAGGGGCCCTCCTGCGAGCAGTACTTC.

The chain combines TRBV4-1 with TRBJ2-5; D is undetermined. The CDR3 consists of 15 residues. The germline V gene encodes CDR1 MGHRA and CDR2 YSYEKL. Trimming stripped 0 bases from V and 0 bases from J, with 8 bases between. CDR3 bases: TGCGCCAGCAGCCAAGACGGTTCTTACCAAGAGACCCAGTACTTC. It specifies CASSQDGSYQETQYF.

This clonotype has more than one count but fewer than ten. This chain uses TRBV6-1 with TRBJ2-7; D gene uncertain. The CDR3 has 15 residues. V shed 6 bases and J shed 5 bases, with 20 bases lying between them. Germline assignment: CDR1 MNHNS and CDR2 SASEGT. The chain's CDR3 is CASRFGQLNTHEQYF. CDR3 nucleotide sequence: TGTGCCAGCAGGTTTGGGCAGCTCAACACCCACGAGCAGTACTTC.

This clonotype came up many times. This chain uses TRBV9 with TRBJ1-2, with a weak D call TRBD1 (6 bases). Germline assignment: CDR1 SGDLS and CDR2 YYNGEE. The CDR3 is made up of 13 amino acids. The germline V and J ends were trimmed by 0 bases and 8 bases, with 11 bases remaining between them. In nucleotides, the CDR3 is TGTGCCAGCAGCGTAGACAGGGAAAGCGGCTACACCTTC. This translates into CASSVDRESGYTF.